This T cell receptor (beta chain) was identified during a study of cytomegalovirus exposure and HLA in healthy donors. Study summary: Earlier sequencing of some 170 million T cells yielded nearly 120 million unique TCR beta sequences. Overall study results and limits: Later analysis associated a missense DCLRE1C variant with TCR beta V- and J-gene trimming. A few of the chains that were CMV-associated were confirmed in vitro to be specific for CMV antigens. By a later analysis, the bulk of CMV-associated TCR beta chains appeared HLA-restricted.

About this clone itself: As yet, its antigen is unknown.

PCR amplification relied on 60 Vbeta primers (plus 13 Jbeta primers). The assay was immunoSEQ multiplex PCR, and TCRdb's table has in-frame clones only and misses some. The sample shows about 260,000 clones, just under 85% of them seen only once. CDR3 length: 11 amino acids. The V gene's germline CDR1 is MNHNY and CDR2 SVGAGI (reference sequence). The chain carries TRBV6-6 and TRBJ1-5; D possibly corresponds to TRBD1 (5 bases). The clonotype was recovered from a woman in her thirties or forties in good health and CMV-seropositive. Specimen: PBMCs. CDR3 residues: CATGLNQPQHF. The CDR3 nucleotides read TGTGCTACAGGCCTCAATCAGCCCCAGCATTTT.